In its sample, the clone carrying this T cell receptor beta chain was seen a few times. No antigen is known for it. This entry belongs to a study of T cells after yellow fever vaccination. TCRdb fed the 5' RACE reads into MiXCR, producing one record per CDR3 protein. The data contain around 340,000 distinct CDR3 sequences, about an eighth of them singletons. Study-wide findings and caveats: Some clonotypes, a small share, were shared between CD4 and CD8 compartments. Post-booster repertoires again held most primary-vaccination clones (roughly 95% CD4, 88% CD8).

V lost 6 bases, J lost 1 base, and 12 bases lay in between. The length of the CDR3 is 14 residues. In germline, CDR1 is LGHNA, CDR2 YSLEER. This clonotype was sampled from a man aged 18-30 years who received the YFV17D yellow fever vaccine. Sequenced here: CD4+ T cells sorted from PBMCs, sampled 15 days after the yellow fever booster vaccination. This chain uses TRBV4-3 with TRBJ2-5; tentative D call: TRBD2 (5 bases). CDR3 loop: CASSSERSQETQYF. The CDR3, as DNA: TGCGCCAGCAGTTCGGAGCGGTCCCAAGAGACCCAGTACTTC.